This T cell receptor beta chain was obtained from a study of CD4 T cells in relation to SARS-CoV-2 and coronaviruses. Study-wide context: The HLA restriction of the shared crossreactive spike epitopes was mapped. Study conclusions and caveats: Samples before the pandemic and after infection were not matched within any donor. About 65% of donors had memory CD4+ clonotypes crossrecognizing SARS-CoV-2 and common cold coronavirus spike.

Before the COVID-19 pandemic, during about 2010-2018, CD4+ T cells were taken from unexposed donors. After about 10 days of culture, CD4+ T cells were isolated. Here immunoSEQ multiplex PCR was the method, and the copy in TCRdb shows in-frame clones only, minus some. The top ten clones hold 18% of a sample with just over 25,000 clones, roughly 80% of them seen once. Regarding this clone: Its antigen is currently unknown.

There are 17 residues in the CDR3. CDR1 and CDR2 from the germline V gene are MGHRA and YSYEKL. J was trimmed by 0 bases and V by 6 bases; bases with no gene match: 10. This chain uses TRBV4-1 with TRBJ1-4; TRBD1 matches 7 bases. The specimen was CD4+ T cells from PBMCs, cultured in vitro. The TCR sequence derives from a human donor in good health. The CDR3 region has the DNA TGCGCCAGCAGTACAACAGGGGTTCCTGCAACTAATGAAAAACTGTTTTTT. Protein: CASSTTGVPATNEKLFF.